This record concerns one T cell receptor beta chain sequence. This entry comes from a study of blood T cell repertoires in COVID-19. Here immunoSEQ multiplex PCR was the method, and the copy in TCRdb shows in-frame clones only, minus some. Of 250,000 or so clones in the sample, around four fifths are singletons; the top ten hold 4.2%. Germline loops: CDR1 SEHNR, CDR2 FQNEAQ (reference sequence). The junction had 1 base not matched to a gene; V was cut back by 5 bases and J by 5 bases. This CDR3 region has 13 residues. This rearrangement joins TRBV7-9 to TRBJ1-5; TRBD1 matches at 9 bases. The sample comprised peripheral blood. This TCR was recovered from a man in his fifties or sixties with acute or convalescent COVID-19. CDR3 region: CASSRTGDQPQHF. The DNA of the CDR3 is TGTGCCAGCAGCCGGACAGGGGATCAGCCCCAGCATTTT.